This paragraph reports one TCR beta chain. Its cognate antigen is unknown. The TCRbeta library incorporated unique molecular identifiers. TCRdb recomputed calls from the PCR reads with MiXCR, one row per CDR3 protein. The sample has around 200,000 distinct CDR3 sequences; about 8.2% are singletons. The CDR3 spans 15 residues. With V trimmed by 3 bases and J by 5 bases, 7 bases remained unmatched. Germline V gene sequence: CDR1 SEHNR, CDR2 FQNEAQ (reference sequence). This record belongs to a study of T-cell reconstitution after alpha-beta-depleted transplantation in children. General observations from the study: Some patients' high day-60 TCRbeta diversity was attributed to recipient cells surviving conditioning. Reports say that about two months after transplant, the alpha-beta T cells came out of several hundred graft clones that had expanded. Diversity and T-cell counts at one year after transplant derived mostly from new T cells.

The sample was PBMCs, mostly from graft donor cells, taken 360 days after TCRalphabeta/CD19-depleted stem cell transplant. The rearrangement joins TRBV7-9 to TRBJ2-3, with 8 bases that match TRBD2. The sequence was collected from a male patient aged 2-10 years who had a stem cell transplant for acute myeloid leukemia, so the T cells may come from the graft donor. In nucleotides, the CDR3 is TGTGCCAGCAGCTTGTTGGCGGGAGGTAGAGATACGCAGTATTTT. The encoded protein is CASSLLAGGRDTQYF.